This is a list of T cell receptor beta chains from one sample in a study of shared clonotypes between healthy human individuals. Only in-frame clones appear in the TCRdb table, and some are missing; sequencing was by immunoSEQ multiplex PCR. Among around 1.4 million clones, 97% to 99% were seen once, and the ten largest hold roughly 0.35%. The sample comprised naive CD4+ T cells sorted from blood. These receptors were collected from a man in his thirties or forties in good health. Both conserved end residues are part of each CDR3. A D gene is named only where the DNA matches it firmly. Where a row states a size, it is once, few, many or the class of an expanded clone; other rows omit it.

J gene | V gene | D gene | clone size | CDR3 protein | CDR3 DNA
TRBJ2-1 | TRBV10-3 | . | . | CAISDNLGVNEQFF | TGTGCCATCAGTGACAACCTGGGGGTCAATGAGCAGTTCTTC
TRBJ1-1 | TRBV7-2 | . | . | CASSLVPGRTEAFF | TGTGCCAGCAGCTTAGTTCCAGGAAGGACTGAAGCTTTCTTT
TRBJ2-2 | TRBV9 | . | . | CASSDDRAPNTGELFF | TGTGCCAGCAGCGACGACAGAGCACCGAACACCGGGGAGCTGTTTTTT
TRBJ2-7 | TRBV7-9 | . | . | CASSLDLSAQYF | TGTGCCAGCAGCTTAGACTTGAGCGCCCAGTACTTC
TRBJ1-3 | TRBV6-6 | TRBD1 | . | CASNQGADGNTIYF | TGTGCCAGCAACCAGGGGGCGGATGGAAACACCATATATTTT
TRBJ1-3 | TRBV18 | . | . | CASSPLGGSGSGNTIYF | TGTGCCAGCTCACCGCTCGGGGGCTCAGGGTCTGGAAACACCATATATTTT
TRBJ2-3 | TRBV9 | . | . | CASSRPRRDTQYF | TGTGCCAGCAGCCGCCCCCGGCGAGATACGCAGTATTTT
TRBJ2-3 | TRBV18 | . | . | CASSPVGGGDTQYF | TGTGCCAGCTCACCTGTCGGAGGGGGGGATACGCAGTATTTT
TRBJ2-2 | TRBV10-3 | . | . | CAISDNTGELFF | TGTGCCATCAGTGATAACACCGGGGAGCTGTTTTTT
TRBJ1-4 | TRBV14 | . | . | CASSLQLTESVYEKLFF | TGTGCCAGCAGCTTACAACTAACAGAGTCCGTTTACGAAAAACTGTTTTTT
TRBJ1-5 | TRBV2 | . | . | CASKERGNQPQHF | TGTGCCAGCAAAGAAAGGGGAAATCAGCCCCAGCATTTT
TRBJ2-5 | TRBV5-1 | TRBD2 | . | CASSLDEREGLETQYF | TGCGCCAGCAGCTTGGATGAGCGGGAGGGTTTAGAGACCCAGTACTTC
TRBJ2-1 | TRBV5-8 | TRBD2 | once | CASSWTSGRAYNEQFF | TGTGCCAGCAGCTGGACTAGCGGGAGGGCTTACAATGAGCAGTTCTTC
TRBJ2-7 | TRBV19 | TRBD1 | . | CASSTPGQSYEQYF | TGTGCCAGTAGTACACCGGGACAGTCCTACGAGCAGTACTTC
TRBJ2-2 | TRBV19 | TRBD2 | . | CASSMPGTSLAGELFF | TGTGCCAGTAGCATGCCTGGGACTAGCCTCGCCGGGGAGCTGTTTTTT
TRBJ2-3 | TRBV6-5 | . | . | CASNNLGRTDTQYF | TGTGCCAGCAATAACTTAGGACGCACAGATACGCAGTATTTT
TRBJ2-7 | TRBV7-8 | . | . | CASSLLAGLSYEQYF | TGTGCCAGCAGCTTACTGGCGGGTCTCTCCTACGAGCAGTACTTC
TRBJ1-3 | TRBV28 | . | . | CASRGGLRNTIYF | TGTGCCAGCAGAGGGGGGCTTCGAAACACCATATATTTT
TRBJ2-3 | TRBV5-1 | . | . | CASSLAGKDTQYF | TGCGCCAGCAGCTTGGCAGGGAAGGATACGCAGTATTTT
TRBJ2-1 | TRBV5-6 | . | . | CASSLLDSGNEQFF | TGTGCCAGCAGCTTGTTAGACTCGGGGAATGAGCAGTTCTTC
TRBJ1-1 | TRBV5-1 | . | . | CASSLLGMLNTEAFF | TGCGCCAGCAGCTTACTTGGGATGTTGAACACTGAAGCTTTCTTT
TRBJ2-1 | TRBV28 | . | . | CASSFAEGAPRVNEQFF | TGTGCCAGCAGTTTCGCAGAGGGAGCGCCTCGAGTCAATGAGCAGTTCTTC
TRBJ1-4 | TRBV1 | . | . | CTSNPLRWGGGGSEKLFF | TGCACCAGCAACCCTCTACGATGGGGCGGGGGAGGTAGCGAAAAACTGTTTTTT
TRBJ1-2 | TRBV27 | TRBD1 | . | CASSSGQLYGYTF | TGTGCCAGCAGTTCGGGACAGCTCTATGGCTACACCTTC
TRBJ1-4 | TRBV6-1 | TRBD1 | . | CASSETGLEKLFF | TGTGCCAGCAGTGAGACAGGGCTTGAAAAACTGTTTTTT
TRBJ2-3 | TRBV5-4 | TRBD2 | . | CASSLAGGLAGDTDTQYF | TGTGCCAGCAGCTTGGCCGGGGGACTAGCGGGAGACACAGATACGCAGTATTTT
TRBJ2-1 | TRBV30 | . | . | CAWSKGSYNEQFF | TGTGCCTGGAGTAAAGGGTCCTACAATGAGCAGTTCTTC
TRBJ2-7 | TRBV6-5 | . | . | CASSYSPGPSYEQYF | TGTGCCAGCAGTTACAGTCCGGGTCCCTCCTACGAGCAGTACTTC
TRBJ2-2 | TRBV5-1 | TRBD2 | . | CASIAGPPGTGELFF | TGCGCCAGCATAGCGGGACCACCGGGGACCGGGGAGCTGTTTTTT
TRBJ2-1 | TRBV9 | . | . | CASSPTPLPNNEQFF | TGTGCCAGCAGCCCGACTCCCCTCCCCAACAATGAGCAGTTCTTC
TRBJ1-1 | TRBV7-9 | . | . | CASSPETGPNTEAFF | TGTGCCAGCAGCCCCGAGACAGGACCTAACACTGAAGCTTTCTTT
TRBJ2-4 | TRBV7-2 | . | . | CASSSALQVAKNIQYF | TGTGCCAGCAGCTCCGCACTACAAGTAGCCAAAAACATTCAGTACTTC
TRBJ2-1 | TRBV19 | TRBD2 | . | CASSAKTSGRANEQFF | TGTGCCAGTAGTGCCAAGACTAGCGGGAGGGCCAATGAGCAGTTCTTC
TRBJ1-2 | TRBV25-1 | TRBD1 | . | CASRAQGENYGYTF | TGTGCCAGCAGAGCACAGGGGGAGAACTATGGCTACACCTTC
TRBJ2-7 | TRBV28 | . | . | CASSLGWGEFEQYF | TGTGCCAGCAGTTTGGGCTGGGGTGAGTTCGAGCAGTACTTC
TRBJ1-4 | TRBV18 | . | . | CASQTRPATNEKLFF | TGTGCCAGCCAAACTCGACCTGCGACTAATGAAAAACTGTTTTTT
TRBJ2-1 | TRBV28 | TRBD2 | . | CASTSGAGLTLNEQFF | TGTGCCAGCACCTCCGGGGCGGGACTAACCCTTAATGAGCAGTTCTTC
TRBJ2-7 | TRBV6-6 | . | . | CASSNTKYEQYF | TGTGCCAGCAGTAACACCAAGTACGAGCAGTACTTC
TRBJ1-2 | TRBV30 | . | . | CALGQATRHTF | TGTGCCTTAGGGCAGGCGACCCGGCACACCTTC
TRBJ2-7 | TRBV19 | TRBD1 | . | CASREAGTASYEQYF | TGTGCCAGTAGAGAGGCCGGGACAGCCTCCTACGAGCAGTACTTC
TRBJ2-7 | TRBV18 | TRBD2 | . | CASSPPGTSGTYEQYF | TGTGCCAGCTCACCACCGGGGACTAGCGGAACCTACGAGCAGTACTTC
TRBJ2-3 | TRBV15 | . | . | CATSRTTDTQYF | TGTGCCACCAGCAGAACCACAGATACGCAGTATTTT
TRBJ2-5 | TRBV5-4 | TRBD2 | . | CASSSAGDGRETQYF | TGTGCCAGCAGCTCAGCGGGAGATGGTCGGGAGACCCAGTACTTC
TRBJ2-3 | TRBV7-6 | . | . | CASSLRTDTQYF | TGTGCCAGCAGCCTGAGAACAGATACGCAGTATTTT
TRBJ2-5 | TRBV5-4 | TRBD2 | . | CASSSFLAGGGETQYF | TGTGCCAGCAGCTCTTTTCTAGCGGGAGGAGGGGAGACCCAGTACTTC
TRBJ2-7 | TRBV19 | . | . | CASSIVEGGLYEQYF | TGTGCCAGTAGTATAGTGGAGGGAGGACTCTACGAGCAGTACTTC
TRBJ2-7 | TRBV10-1 | TRBD1 | . | CASGQDYYEQYF | TGCGCCAGCGGACAGGATTACTACGAGCAGTACTTC
TRBJ2-7 | TRBV5-6 | TRBD2 | . | CASSLVSFVAGGHYEQYF | TGTGCCAGCAGCTTGGTAAGTTTCGTAGCGGGAGGGCACTACGAGCAGTACTTC
TRBJ2-2 | TRBV4-1 | . | . | CASSHPRGLGELFF | TGCGCCAGCAGCCACCCGAGAGGCCTCGGGGAGCTGTTTTTT
TRBJ2-7 | TRBV2 | TRBD2 | . | CASRRTSGKSSYEQYF | TGTGCCAGCAGGAGGACTAGCGGGAAGAGCTCCTACGAGCAGTACTTC
TRBJ1-5 | TRBV7-2 | . | . | CASSFLDYSNQPQHF | TGTGCCAGCAGCTTCCTCGACTATAGCAATCAGCCCCAGCATTTT